This TCR beta chain was profiled in a study of CD8 T cells in Susac syndrome. Reverse transcription used roughly 0.5 to 1 ug RNA and random hexamers. MiXCR, applied by TCRdb to the immunoSEQ multiplex PCR reads, yields one record per CDR3 protein. The table lists under 200,000 distinct CDR3 sequences, roughly 95% of them singletons. The authors negatively isolated CD8+ and CD4+ T cells and FACS-enriched TEMRA cells. Trimming cost V 4 bases and J 6 bases; bases outside gene matches: 2. Germline values: CDR1 SGHRS, CDR2 YFSETQ. The CDR3 has 13 amino acids. This TCR derives from a human donor with multiple sclerosis. The rearrangement links TRBV5-1 to TRBJ1-2, with 11 bases matching TRBD1. The sample was CD8+ T cells from PBMCs. CDR3 nucleotides: TGCGCCAGCAGCCGGACAGGGGGCGATGGCTACACCTTC. It translates to CASSRTGGDGYTF.